A single T cell receptor (beta chain) is shown here with its context. Method: immunoSEQ multiplex PCR; TCRdb's copy keeps in-frame clones and lacks some. Of fewer than 350,000 clones listed, 70% to 90% are singletons. Germline-derived CDR1 and CDR2 are MDHEN and SYDVKM. There are 19 residues in the CDR3. Trimming removed 4 bases from V and 0 bases from J; junction bases left unmatched: 16. This entry comes from a study of blood T cell repertoires in COVID-19. The sample consisted of PBMCs or T cells enriched from blood (not recorded which). This receptor was taken from a woman between 40 and 50 years old who had recovered from COVID-19. This chain connects TRBV28 to TRBJ2-3; 7 bases align to TRBD2. The CDR3 loop reads CASSSSSPGTTTSTDTQYF. DNA for the CDR3: TGTGCCAGCAGTTCCTCCTCCCCGGGGACTACAACTAGCACAGATACGCAGTATTTT.